The rows below give T cell receptor beta chains drawn from one sample of a study of response to subunit inactivated influenza vaccine. Each CDR3 protein gets one entry after TCRdb re-called the RT-PCR reads with MiXCR. The table lists hundreds of thousands of distinct CDR3 sequences, roughly 23% of them singletons. The sequencing used CD4+ T cells sorted from PBMCs, collected 4 to 6 days after vaccination. The receptors derive from a man aged 45-60 years who received an inactivated influenza vaccine. Both conserved end residues are part of each CDR3. A D gene is named only where the DNA matches it firmly. Clone size is shown for a subset of rows, as once, few, many or a class of expanded clone.

j_call,v_call,clone_size,d_call,cdr3_aa,cdr3_nt
TRBJ2-7,TRBV3-1,-,-,CASSFRDSYYEQYF,TGTGCCAGCAGCTTTAGGGACTCTTACTACGAGCAGTACTTC
TRBJ2-1,TRBV12-3/TRBV12-4,-,TRBD2,CASSQTSSGLFF,TGTGCCAGCAGCCAGACTAGCTCAGGCCTTTTCTTC
TRBJ2-3,TRBV5-1,-,-,CASSPADSTDTQYF,TGCGCCAGCAGTCCAGCGGATAGCACAGATACGCAGTATTTT
TRBJ2-3,TRBV4-2,few,-,CASRQVGSRDTQYF,TGTGCCAGCAGACAAGTGGGTAGCAGAGATACGCAGTATTTT
TRBJ1-5,TRBV20-1,-,TRBD1,CSARPRTGGQPQHF,TGCAGTGCTAGACCTCGGACAGGGGGGCAGCCCCAGCATTTT
TRBJ2-5,TRBV5-1,-,-,CASTAGGQGLQETQYF,TGCGCCAGCACCGCCGGAGGTCAGGGCCTCCAAGAGACCCAGTACTTC
TRBJ2-7,TRBV20-1,-,TRBD2,CSARDPRTSATYEQYF,TGCAGTGCTAGAGACCCCAGGACTAGCGCTACCTACGAGCAGTACTTC
TRBJ2-3,TRBV20-1,-,TRBD1,CSARGQSPGTDTQYF,TGCAGTGCTAGGGGACAGTCCCCCGGCACAGATACGCAGTATTTT
TRBJ2-1,TRBV10-3,few,-,CAISADEGGNNEQFF,TGTGCCATCAGTGCGGACGAGGGAGGAAACAATGAGCAGTTCTTC
TRBJ2-7,TRBV7-2,-,-,CASSLAPLREQYF,TGTGCCAGCAGCTTAGCCCCGCTACGGGAGCAGTACTTC